This T cell receptor beta chain was observed in a study of cytomegalovirus exposure and HLA in healthy donors. CDR1 SGHVS and CDR2 FQNEAQ come from the germline V gene. Trimming left V 4 bases short and J 6 bases short, with 12 bases between. The CDR3 spans 14 residues. Amplification used 60 Vbeta primers and 13 Jbeta primers. The table came from immunoSEQ multiplex PCR; TCRdb's copy has only in-frame clones and leaves some out. The top ten hold 3.1% of the sample, which has about 160,000 clones, around 84% seen once. The receptor comes from a woman between 35 and 50 years old in good health and CMV-seronegative. This sequence joins TRBV7-8 and TRBJ1-4, with a weak D call TRBD1 (6 bases). The sequencing sample was made of PBMCs. The CDR3 DNA sequence: TGTGCCAGCAGCTCATGGACAGAGGATGAAAAACTGTTTTTT. Translated, it gives CASSSWTEDEKLFF.